Below, 25 T cell receptor beta chains from the same sample are listed, as sequenced in a study of spatial heterogeneity in lung cancer (dated by TCRdb to between 2018 and 2021). Read against the paper, the sample's time point label means: blood at routine non-recurrence follow-up after resection. The library came from 5' RACE. Data came from a NextSeq 500. Using fastp at Q25 and MiXCR, TCRdb reprocessed the public reads and kept productive beta chains. Each record represents a unique CDR3 protein, reported with the most common genes and DNA among its rows. Across this sample there are 27,000 or so distinct CDR3 sequences, with approximately 5.9% seen only once. The biggest ten clones account for 20% to 30% of the sample. This specimen was PBMCs, taken at follow-up. Source of these receptors: a female donor with early-stage non-small cell lung cancer.

This clonotype occurred many times. This rearrangement joins TRBV7-8 to TRBJ1-6; no reliable D call. With 6 bases removed from V and 4 bases from J, the gap between germline ends came to 16 bases. The CDR3 is 16 residues long. Germline-derived CDR1 and CDR2 are SGHVS and FQNEAQ. The CDR3 DNA reads as TGTGCCAGCAGTCCACACCTAGAGTCGTATAATTCACCCCTCCACTTT. Amino acids: CASSPHLESYNSPLHF. Using reference TRBV7-8 and TRBJ1-6 for the parts outside the CDR3, the full variable domain is GAGVSQSPRYKVAKRGQDVALRCDPISGHVSLFWYQQALGQGPEFLTYFQNEAQLDKSGLPSDRFFAERPEGSVSTLKIQRTQQEDSAVYLCASSPHLESYNSPLHFGNGTRLTVT.

This clonotype showed up many times. The chain uses TRBV11-2 and TRBJ2-2; maybe TRBD2 (6 bases). CDR3 length equals 17 residues. The germline V gene encodes CDR1 SGHAT and CDR2 FQNNGV. Trimming stripped 4 bases from V and 0 bases from J, with 15 bases between. DNA for the CDR3: TGTGCCAGCAGCTCAGGCCGGAGCGGGCCGAACACCGGGGAGCTGTTTTTT. It specifies CASSSGRSGPNTGELFF. The variable domain in full, completed from reference TRBV11-2 and TRBJ2-2, reads EAGVAQSPRYKIIEKRQSVAFWCNPISGHATLYWYQQILGQGPKLLIQFQNNGVVDDSQLPKDRFSAERLKGVDSTLKIQPAKLEDSAVYLCASSSGRSGPNTGELFFGEGSRLTVL.

This clonotype was picked up many times. The V gene is TRBV6-2 or TRBV6-3, the J gene TRBJ2-7; weak D call: TRBD2 (5 bases). Trimming cost V 11 bases and J 2 bases, with 13 bases left between them. The CDR3 runs to 12 residues. Germline CDR1 reads MNHEY; CDR2 reads SVGEGT. The CDR3 bases are TGTGCCGCGGGCCGGTATGCCTACGAGCAGTACTTC. Translating gives CAAGRYAYEQYF.

This clonotype has a handful of counts. This rearrangement joins TRBV20-1 to TRBJ1-2; D gene unclear. V shed 0 bases and J shed 7 bases, with 6 bases lying between them. Per the germline V gene, CDR1 is DFQATT and CDR2 is SNEGSKA (reference sequence). CDR3 length equals 11 residues. In DNA, the CDR3 is TGCAGTGCTAGAGATTTGATTGGCTACACCTTC. Encoded protein: CSARDLIGYTF.

This clonotype was recorded many times. The J gene is TRBJ2-1, the V gene TRBV20-1; D perhaps matches TRBD2 (6 bases). This CDR3 comprises 17 residues. In germline, CDR1 is DFQATT, CDR2 SNEGSKA (reference sequence). Trimming removed 1 base from V and 5 bases from J, with 21 bases in between. The CDR3: CSARVWSRGARNNEQFF. The CDR3 DNA follows: TGCAGTGCTAGAGTTTGGAGTCGCGGGGCCCGAAACAATGAGCAGTTCTTC.

This clonotype has ten or more counts. The V and J genes are TRBV4-3 and TRBJ2-2; D may be TRBD2 (5 bases). This CDR3 is built from 15 residues. V was cut by 7 bases and J by 1 base, with 13 bases left in between. The germline gives CDR1 LGHNA, CDR2 YSLEER. The DNA for the CDR3 is TGCGCCAGCAACCAGGCCCGGGAGAACACCGGGGAGCTGTTTTTT. Protein product: CASNQARENTGELFF.

By frequency in the sample, this clonotype is medium-sized. The chain couples TRBV29-1 to TRBJ2-1; TRBD2 agrees at 8 bases. Germline V CDR1 and CDR2: SQVTM, ANQGSEA. The CDR3 has 12 residues. The ends lost 5 bases at V and 8 bases at J; junction bases unmatched: 5. The CDR3 DNA reads TGCAGCGTTCGCGGACTAGCTGATGAGCAGTTCTTC. It specifies CSVRGLADEQFF.

This clonotype has at least ten counts. The J gene is TRBJ2-2, the V gene TRBV11-2; 8 positions match TRBD2. J lost 1 base, V lost 5 bases, and 3 bases had no gene match. The germline V gene has CDR1 SGHAT and CDR2 FQNNGV. The CDR3 is 15 residues long. CDR3 residues: CASSPRGVNTGELFF. The CDR3 bases are TGTGCCAGCAGCCCGCGGGGGGTGAACACCGGGGAGCTGTTTTTT.

Many counts were recorded for this clonotype. The rearrangement links TRBV4-3 to TRBJ2-7; 9 bases align to TRBD2. There are 15 residues in the CDR3. V was clipped by 3 bases and J by 2 bases; unmatched bases: 5. Germline V gives CDR1 LGHNA, CDR2 YSLEER. The chain's CDR3 is CASSQQASGAYEQYF. In DNA form, the CDR3 reads TGCGCCAGCAGCCAGCAAGCTAGCGGGGCCTACGAGCAGTACTTC.

This clonotype was observed at least ten times. The V call is TRBV4-2, the J call TRBJ2-1; D tentatively reads TRBD1 or TRBD2 (7 bases each). The CDR3 is 14 amino acids. Per the germline V gene, CDR1 is LGHNA and CDR2 is YNFKEQ. The V end lost 3 bases, the J end lost 7 bases, and 13 bases lay between the germline ends. The DNA of the CDR3 is TGTGCCAGCAGCCAGGGCCAGGGGGGGAATGAGCAGTTCTTC. This gives the protein CASSQGQGGNEQFF.

The chain is built from TRBV6-2 or TRBV6-3 and TRBJ2-7, with a weak D call TRBD2 (5 bases). The V gene lost 6 bases and the J gene lost 7 bases, with 10 bases spanning the gap. CDR1 MNHEY and CDR2 SVGEGT come from the germline V gene. This CDR3 region has 11 residues. The chain's CDR3 is CASRDRDEQYF. CDR3 DNA: TGTGCCAGCAGGGACCGGGATGAGCAGTACTTC.

This clonotype was detected ten times or more. The chain uses TRBV12-5 and TRBJ2-3, with D tentatively TRBD2 (8 bases). This CDR3 is 15 amino acids long. V was clipped by 8 bases and J by 0 bases, with 15 bases between them. Germline V gives CDR1 LGHNT, CDR2 FRNRAP. CDR3 DNA: TGTGCTAGTTCCCGGGAGGGGGCTAGCACAGATACGCAGTATTTT. Residues: CASSREGASTDTQYF.

This clonotype was detected many times. The rearrangement joins TRBV4-2 to TRBJ2-5; TRBD2 aligns across 13 bases. Germline trimming cut 0 bases from V and 5 bases from J; bases unmatched to any gene: 6. CDR1 and CDR2 (germline): LGHNA, YNFKEQ. The CDR3 consists of 17 residues. The CDR3 here is CASSQEPGLAGYETQYF. CDR3 nucleotides: TGTGCCAGCAGCCAAGAACCGGGACTAGCGGGATATGAGACCCAGTACTTC.

Many counts were recorded for this clonotype. This sequence joins TRBV20-1 and TRBJ2-7; D unclear. Germline lookup yields CDR1 DFQATT and CDR2 SNEGSKA (reference sequence). The V gene lost 1 base and the J gene lost 2 bases, with 15 bases spanning the gap. The CDR3 has 15 residues. CDR3 amino acids: CSARVGQLNTYEQYF. As DNA, the CDR3 is TGCAGTGCTAGAGTGGGTCAGTTGAATACCTACGAGCAGTACTTC.

This clonotype was observed many times. J is TRBJ1-5 and V is TRBV19; 7 bases map to TRBD1. Trimming at V came to 1 base and at J to 4 bases, leaving 13 bases not matched to a gene. Germline CDR1 is LNHDA and CDR2 is SQIVND (reference sequence). CDR3 length: 18 amino acids. CDR3 sequence: CASSIVGLGDSLNQPQHF. The CDR3 DNA follows: TGTGCCAGTAGTATAGTTGGTCTTGGGGACAGCCTGAATCAGCCCCAGCATTTT.

The sample holds many counts of this clonotype. The chain couples TRBV12-3 or TRBV12-4 to TRBJ1-1; maybe TRBD1 (6 bases). Trimming pared 7 bases from V and 5 bases from J, leaving 14 bases between. The CDR3 runs to 13 residues. This chain's CDR3 is CASITGIRTEAFF. CDR3 in DNA: TGTGCCAGCATTACAGGGATCCGGACTGAAGCTTTCTTT.

This clonotype was counted many times. This chain links TRBV7-9 with TRBJ2-7, with 14 bases that match TRBD2. V lost 5 bases and J lost 2; bases outside the gene matches: 2. The CDR3 sequence is 15 residues long. Germline V gene data show CDR1 as SEHNR and CDR2 as FQNEAQ (reference sequence). The CDR3 spells CASSQGLAGAYEQYF. CDR3 bases: TGTGCCAGCAGCCAGGGACTAGCGGGGGCCTACGAGCAGTACTTC. Combining the CDR3 with reference TRBV7-9 and TRBJ2-7 gives the whole variable domain DTGVSQNPRHKITKRGQNVTFRCDPISEHNRLYWYRQTLGQGPEFLTYFQNEAQLEKSRLLSDRFSAERPKGSFSTLEIQRTEQGDSAMYLCASSQGLAGAYEQYFGPGTRLTVT.

The table lists this clonotype with many counts. The gene calls are TRBV10-3 and TRBJ2-5, with no clear D. Germline V gene sequence: CDR1 ENHRY, CDR2 SYGVKD. The V gene lost 2 bases and the J gene lost 3 bases, with 1 base spanning the gap. The CDR3 loop spans 11 amino acids. CDR3 sequence (DNA): TGTGCCATCAGTGAGGAAGAGACCCAGTACTTC. It encodes CAISEEETQYF.

The J gene is TRBJ2-5, the V gene TRBV28; the D gene is possibly TRBD1 (5 bases). The germline V gene encodes CDR1 MDHEN and CDR2 SYDVKM. CDR3 length: 13 residues. Trimming pared 7 bases from V and 3 bases from J, leaving 12 bases between. The CDR3 sequence is CASKSAGKETQYF. In DNA form, the CDR3 reads TGTGCCAGCAAATCGGCAGGGAAAGAGACCCAGTACTTC.

Worth noting for this clonotype: Just one base apart from a much larger clone, this may be a read error. This chain uses TRBV5-1 with TRBJ1-5; D unclear. The ends were cut back, 3 bases at V and 2 bases at J, with 12 bases in the middle. The CDR3 has 15 amino acids. Germline-derived CDR1 and CDR2 are SGHRS and YFSETQ. In DNA, the CDR3 is TGCGCCAGCAGCTCGGACGGACCCGGCAATCAGCCCCAGCATTTT. Its protein is CASSSDGPGNQPQHF.

On this clonotype itself: One end of the junction is discordant with germline, which a read error may explain. The CDR3 region is CVSSRLGGAGTSNEKLFF. CDR3 DNA: TGCGTCAGCAGCCGCCTAGGGGGCGCGGGTACCTCTAATGAAAAACTGTTTTTT. The gene calls are TRBV5-1 and TRBJ1-4, with 7 bases aligning to TRBD1. The germline gives CDR1 SGHRS, CDR2 YFSETQ. The CDR3 totals 18 residues.

Ten or more counts support this clonotype. The V and J genes are TRBV6-2 or TRBV6-3 and TRBJ1-1; 9 nucleotides line up with TRBD1. Germline values: CDR1 MNHEY, CDR2 SVGEGT. There are 14 residues in the CDR3. The V gene end was trimmed by 4 bases and the J gene end by 5 bases; junction bases not matched to a gene: 5. The CDR3 spells CASSFGTGRTEAFF. For the CDR3, the DNA is TGTGCCAGCAGTTTCGGGACAGGGAGGACTGAAGCTTTCTTT.

This clonotype was detected a few times. The CDR3 here is CASSPPEGNTEAFF. CDR3 nucleotides: TGTGCCAGCTCACCACCGGAGGGGAACACTGAAGCTTTCTTT. This chain joins TRBV18 and TRBJ1-1, with D unresolved. Germline-derived CDR1 and CDR2 are KGHSH and LQKENI. The CDR3 is 14 residues long. Trimming stripped 0 bases from V and 1 base from J, with 6 bases between.

In its sample, this clonotype was seen many times. The chain recombines TRBV10-3 with TRBJ2-7, with TRBD2 identical over 9 bases. V shed 2 bases, J shed 7 bases, and the junction held 3 bases outside the gene matches. The CDR3 extends over 13 amino acids. CDR1 is ENHRY, CDR2 SYGVKD, per germline. This CDR3 is CAISEVAGDEQYF. CDR3 DNA: TGTGCCATCAGTGAGGTAGCGGGGGATGAGCAGTACTTC.

The sample holds many counts of this clonotype. V is TRBV7-2 and J is TRBJ2-3; either TRBD1 or TRBD2 may fit D (6 bases each). The germline CDR1 and CDR2 sequences are SGHTA and FQGNSA. Trimming pared 7 bases from V and 4 bases from J, leaving 21 bases between. This CDR3 spans 16 amino acids. CDR3 sequence reads: CASTPGAGARADTQYF. In nucleotides, the CDR3 is TGTGCCAGCACCCCGGGGGCGGGCGCAAGGGCAGATACGCAGTATTTT. Full variable domain (remainder filled in from reference TRBV7-2 and TRBJ2-3): GAGVSQSPSNKVTEKGKDVELRCDPISGHTALYWYRQSLGQGLEFLIYFQGNSAPDKSGLPSDRFSAERTGGSVSTLTIQRTQQEDSAVYLCASTPGAGARADTQYFGPGTRLTVL.